The rows below give T cell receptor beta chains drawn from one sample of a study of T cell changes during pregnancy in multiple sclerosis. The data were produced by immunoSEQ multiplex PCR, yet TCRdb's version contains in-frame clones alone and is incomplete. The table records fewer than 75,000 clones, approximately 89% of them present only once. The sequencing here drew on peripheral blood, taken in the second trimester of pregnancy. These receptors came from a female donor with multiple sclerosis, enrolled in a pregnancy study. CDR3s include the opening cysteine and the closing phenylalanine or tryptophan. The order of the fields is clone size, D gene, V gene, J gene, CDR3 DNA, CDR3 protein. A D gene is named only where the DNA matches it firmly. A clone size is listed for some rows: how often the clone was seen (once, few, many), or a class if it is expanded.

clone size: many
D gene: NA
V gene: TRBV15
J gene: TRBJ2-2
CDR3 DNA: TGTGCCACCAGCATAGGCCAGGGTTTCAGGGCGGACACCGGGGAGCTGTTTTTT
CDR3 protein: CATSIGQGFRADTGELFF

clone size: NA
D gene: TRBD1
V gene: TRBV6-5
J gene: TRBJ1-2
CDR3 DNA: TGTGCCAGCACCTCCCGGGACAGCTCCTATGGCTACACCTTC
CDR3 protein: CASTSRDSSYGYTF

clone size: NA
D gene: TRBD1
V gene: TRBV5-6
J gene: TRBJ1-6
CDR3 DNA: TGTGCCAGCAGCGCTCGCCCTCAGGGGGATTCACCCCTCCACTTT
CDR3 protein: CASSARPQGDSPLHF

clone size: NA
D gene: TRBD2
V gene: TRBV5-4
J gene: TRBJ2-1
CDR3 DNA: TGTGCCAGCAGCTCGACTAGCGGGGGTTACAATGAGCAGTTCTTC
CDR3 protein: CASSSTSGGYNEQFF

clone size: NA
D gene: NA
V gene: TRBV7-2
J gene: TRBJ1-1
CDR3 DNA: TGTGCCAGCAGCTTACTAGGGAACACTGAAGCTTTCTTT
CDR3 protein: CASSLLGNTEAFF

clone size: NA
D gene: TRBD2
V gene: TRBV11-3
J gene: TRBJ2-1
CDR3 DNA: TGTGCCAGCAGCTTAGGAGCCAGCGGGGGTTCTAATGAGCAGTTCTTC
CDR3 protein: CASSLGASGGSNEQFF

clone size: NA
D gene: NA
V gene: TRBV11-3
J gene: TRBJ2-5
CDR3 DNA: TGTGCCAGCAGCTTCGCGGGAAAAGAGACCCAGTACTTC
CDR3 protein: CASSFAGKETQYF

clone size: NA
D gene: TRBD1
V gene: TRBV28
J gene: TRBJ1-5
CDR3 DNA: TGTGCCAGCTCACCAGGGGGACCTAGCAATCAGCCCCAGCATTTT
CDR3 protein: CASSPGGPSNQPQHF

clone size: NA
D gene: NA
V gene: TRBV30
J gene: TRBJ1-2
CDR3 DNA: TGTGCCTGGAGTGTCGAGCAGGGTCGGTTGGGTGTTCAGTACACCTTC
CDR3 protein: CAWSVEQGRLGVQYTF

clone size: NA
D gene: TRBD1
V gene: TRBV27
J gene: TRBJ2-5
CDR3 DNA: TGTGCCAGTTCCAGGGGGCGCAGGGAGACCCAGTACTTC
CDR3 protein: CASSRGRRETQYF

clone size: medium-sized
D gene: TRBD2
V gene: TRBV6-4
J gene: TRBJ2-3
CDR3 DNA: TGTGCCAGCACGTCTTCTAGCGGGGGGTTAGATACGCAGTATTTT
CDR3 protein: CASTSSSGGLDTQYF

clone size: NA
D gene: TRBD1
V gene: TRBV14
J gene: TRBJ2-3
CDR3 DNA: TGTGCCAGCAGCCGAAGGCCGGGACAGGGCACAGATACGCAGTATTTT
CDR3 protein: CASSRRPGQGTDTQYF

clone size: NA
D gene: NA
V gene: TRBV11-2
J gene: TRBJ2-6
CDR3 DNA: TGTGCCAGCAGCTTAGCACAGGCCAACGTCCTGACTTTC
CDR3 protein: CASSLAQANVLTF

clone size: NA
D gene: NA
V gene: TRBV5-8
J gene: TRBJ1-5
CDR3 DNA: TGTGCCAGCGCTAAACCGGGGACTTACTGGAATAGCAATCAGCCCCAGCATTTT
CDR3 protein: CASAKPGTYWNSNQPQHF

clone size: NA
D gene: TRBD2
V gene: TRBV27
J gene: TRBJ2-1
CDR3 DNA: TGTGCCAGCAGTCAACTAGCGGGGTACAATGAGCAGTTCTTC
CDR3 protein: CASSQLAGYNEQFF